This TCR beta chain stems from a study of shared clonotypes between healthy human individuals. Running of the assay took place at deep level. Assay used: immunoSEQ multiplex PCR; TCRdb lists only in-frame clones, some missing. The table has about 480,000 clones, around 74% seen once; the top ten hold 13%. Trimming removed 5 bases from V and 4 bases from J; junction bases left unmatched: 13. This CDR3 has 17 residues. Germline CDR1 reads LGHNA; CDR2 reads YNFKEQ. Input material: PBMCs. The chain joins TRBV4-2 to TRBJ2-2; 7 nucleotides align to TRBD2. The clonotype originates from a woman aged 40 to 49 in good health. Some clones in this sample may be carry-over from other donors' samples. The CDR3 bases are TGTGCCAGCAGCTCTAGGGGTCAGCGGGGACTCACCGGGGAGCTGTTTTTT. Translation gives CASSSRGQRGLTGELFF.